The clone carrying this TCR beta chain showed up many times. As yet, its antigen is unknown. Looked up from germline, CDR1 is SGHTA and CDR2 is FQGTGA. V gave up 4 bases and J gave up 4 bases; unmatched junction bases: 7. The length of the CDR3 is 15 residues. A single record per CDR3 protein comes from TCRdb applying MiXCR to the reads. The sample includes over 150,000 distinct CDR3 sequences, around 14% of them seen just once. This record belongs to a study of T cell repertoires in cytomegalovirus infection. Study at large: TCR beta signatures that were public indicated CMV infection and matching HLA type.

Overall study findings and caveats: Summed frequency of shared TCR beta families picked out CMV carriers who also had the relevant HLA. Dominant in the ex vivo response were TCR beta clonotypes restricted by HLA-C and specific for CMV.

The receptor comes from a human donor in good health (CMV status not recorded). Some clones in this sample may be carry-over from other donors' samples. The rearrangement joins TRBV7-3 to TRBJ2-5; 9 nucleotides match TRBD1. Sequencing was carried out using PBMCs. CDR3 sequence reads: CASSSVQGARETQYF. The CDR3 DNA is TGTGCCAGCAGCTCAGTACAGGGGGCGCGAGAGACCCAGTACTTC.